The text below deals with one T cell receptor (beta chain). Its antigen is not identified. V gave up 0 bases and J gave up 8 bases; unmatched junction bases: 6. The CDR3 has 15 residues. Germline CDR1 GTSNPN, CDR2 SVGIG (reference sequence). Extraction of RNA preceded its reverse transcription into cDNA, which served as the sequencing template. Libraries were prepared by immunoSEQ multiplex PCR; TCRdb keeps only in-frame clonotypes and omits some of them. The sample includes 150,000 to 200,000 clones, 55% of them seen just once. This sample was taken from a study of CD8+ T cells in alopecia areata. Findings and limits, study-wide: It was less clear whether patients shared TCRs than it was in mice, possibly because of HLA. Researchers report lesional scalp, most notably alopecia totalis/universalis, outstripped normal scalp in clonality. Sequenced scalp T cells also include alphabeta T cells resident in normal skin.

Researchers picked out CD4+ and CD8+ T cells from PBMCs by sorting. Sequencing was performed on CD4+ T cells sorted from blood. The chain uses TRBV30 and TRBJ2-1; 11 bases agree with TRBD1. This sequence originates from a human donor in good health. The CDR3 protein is CAWSVRDRGSDEQFF. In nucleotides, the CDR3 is TGTGCCTGGAGTGTAAGGGACAGGGGGTCGGATGAGCAGTTCTTC.